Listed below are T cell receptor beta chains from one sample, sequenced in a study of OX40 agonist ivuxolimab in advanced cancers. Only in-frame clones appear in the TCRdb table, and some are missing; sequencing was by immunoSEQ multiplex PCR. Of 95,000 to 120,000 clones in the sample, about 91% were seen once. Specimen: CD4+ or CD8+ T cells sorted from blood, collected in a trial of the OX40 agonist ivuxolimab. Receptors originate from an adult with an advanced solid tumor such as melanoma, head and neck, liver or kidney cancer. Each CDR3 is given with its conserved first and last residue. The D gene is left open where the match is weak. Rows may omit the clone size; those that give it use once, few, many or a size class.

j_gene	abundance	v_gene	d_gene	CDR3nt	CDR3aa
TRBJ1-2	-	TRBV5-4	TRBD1	TGTGCCAGCAGCTTTCGTGACAGGGTGGGCTACACCTTC	CASSFRDRVGYTF
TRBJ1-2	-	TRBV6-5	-	TGTGCCAGCAACGATCTTGACAGAAACTATGGCTACACCTTC	CASNDLDRNYGYTF
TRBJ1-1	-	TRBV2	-	TGTGCCAGCACGTCGGGACCACCTGAAGCTTTCTTT	CASTSGPPEAFF
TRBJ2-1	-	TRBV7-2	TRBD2	TGTGCCAGCAGCTTAGTGGTAGCGGGGCCTAGCTCCTACAATGAGCAGTTCTTC	CASSLVVAGPSSYNEQFF
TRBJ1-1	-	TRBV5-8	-	TGTGCCAGCAGCATATTTTACACTGAAGCTTTCTTT	CASSIFYTEAFF
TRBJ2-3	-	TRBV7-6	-	TGTGCCAGCAGCTTATTAGACGGGGAGACTGATACGCAGTATTTT	CASSLLDGETDTQYF
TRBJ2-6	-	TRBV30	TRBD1	TGTGCCTGGAGTGCCGACAGGGCTGGGGCCAACGTCCTGACTTTC	CAWSADRAGANVLTF
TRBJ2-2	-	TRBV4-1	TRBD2	TGCGCCAGCAGCCAACAAATAGGGACTAGCGGGAGAAGGGCCGGGGAGCTGTTTTTT	CASSQQIGTSGRRAGELFF
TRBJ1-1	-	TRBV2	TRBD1	TGTGCCAGCAGTGAACGCAGGGGGCGGGAAGCTTTCTTT	CASSERRGREAFF
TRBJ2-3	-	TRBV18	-	TGTGCCAGCTCACCCCAGCTGGGAGGAAGGGGTAGCACAGATACGCAGTATTTT	CASSPQLGGRGSTDTQYF
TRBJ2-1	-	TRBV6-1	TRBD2	TGTGCCAGCAGTGAACTAGCGGGGGGGCACAATGAGCAGTTCTTC	CASSELAGGHNEQFF
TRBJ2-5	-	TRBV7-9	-	TGTGCCAGCAGCCCGGCCAGCGAGACCCAGTACTTC	CASSPASETQYF
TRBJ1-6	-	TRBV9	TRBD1	TGTGCCAGCAGCGGTTCGACAGGGGCAAATTCACCCCTCCACTTT	CASSGSTGANSPLHF
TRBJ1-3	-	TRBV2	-	TGTGCCAGCAGGAGGCCTGGCCTCTTCTCTGGAAACACCATATATTTT	CASRRPGLFSGNTIYF
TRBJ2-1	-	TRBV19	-	TGTGCCAGTAGTACCAGGCAGGGGTCTGAGCAGTTCTTC	CASSTRQGSEQFF
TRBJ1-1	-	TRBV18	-	TGTGCCAGCTCACCAGCTGAGGGCACTGAAGCTTTCTTT	CASSPAEGTEAFF
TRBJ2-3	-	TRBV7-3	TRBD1	TGTGCCAGCAGCCAGACAGGGGCAACAGATACGCAGTATTTT	CASSQTGATDTQYF
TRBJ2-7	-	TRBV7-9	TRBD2	TGTGCCAGCAGGACTGGGGGGGCCTACGAGCAGTACTTC	CASRTGGAYEQYF
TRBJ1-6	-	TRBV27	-	TGTGCCAGCAGTTTAGTGGCAGGAGCCTCTCGGCCCCTCCACTTT	CASSLVAGASRPLHF
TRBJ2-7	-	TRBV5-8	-	TGTGCCAGCAGCTTGCTACCTTACGAGCAGTACTTC	CASSLLPYEQYF
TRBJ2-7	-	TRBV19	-	TGTGCCAGTAGTATAACGGGGGCCCCCGGGGGGAGCTCATACGAGCAGTACTTC	CASSITGAPGGSSYEQYF
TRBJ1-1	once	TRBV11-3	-	TGTGCCAGCAGCGTTACATTGCCGAACACTGAAGCTTTCTTT	CASSVTLPNTEAFF